The 29 T cell receptor beta chains given below trace back to one sample, sequenced in a study of shared clonotypes between healthy human individuals. TCRdb's copy holds only in-frame clones and misses some; the assay was immunoSEQ multiplex PCR. The sample lists some 1,100,000 clones; about 80% were seen once. Source material: memory CD4+ T cells from PBMCs. Subset noted: CD45RA-negative fraction. All receptors derive from a man aged 18 to 29 in good health. Some clones in this sample may be carry-over from other donors' samples.

The chain recombines TRBV28 with TRBJ1-2; 8 bases are shared with TRBD1. V dropped 5 bases and J dropped 4; count of bases not matched to a gene: 15. This CDR3 contains 17 residues. CDR1 is MDHEN, CDR2 SYDVKM, per germline. The CDR3 DNA reads as TGTGCCAGCAGTCCCAATTGGGGCAGGGGGCGAGTCTATGGCTACACCTTC. Its translation is CASSPNWGRGRVYGYTF.

This chain joins TRBV7-8 and TRBJ2-1; 9 bases align to TRBD2. The trim removed 3 bases at V and 5 bases at J, leaving 11 bases unmatched. This CDR3 region has 17 residues. From germline, CDR1 is SGHVS and CDR2 FQNEAQ. As DNA, the CDR3 is TGTGCCAGCAGCTTTAATCCGCGGGAGGGCCTAGACAATGAGCAGTTCTTC. It is translated as CASSFNPREGLDNEQFF. Full variable domain (missing parts from reference TRBV7-8 and TRBJ2-1): GAGVSQSPRYKVAKRGQDVALRCDPISGHVSLFWYQQALGQGPEFLTYFQNEAQLDKSGLPSDRFFAERPEGSVSTLKIQRTQQEDSAVYLCASSFNPREGLDNEQFFGPGTRLTVL.

This clone has a handful of counts. The V and J genes are TRBV6-5 and TRBJ2-3; 7 positions match TRBD1. From germline, CDR1 is MNHEY and CDR2 SVGAGI. The length of the CDR3 is 13 residues. The V and J ends lost 6 bases and 2 bases, in that order; junction bases with no gene match: 2. CDR3 DNA: TGTGCCAGCAGGGGACAGATCACAGATACGCAGTATTTT. It translates to CASRGQITDTQYF.

About this clone: The same CDR3 arises from other DNA sequences in this sample as well. J is TRBJ2-7 and V is TRBV20-1; TRBD2 matches at 7 bases. Germline V CDR1 and CDR2: DFQATT, SNEGSKA (reference sequence). The V gene end was trimmed by 3 bases and the J gene end by 7 bases; junction bases not matched to a gene: 3. This CDR3 contains 11 residues. Here the CDR3 reads CSASLAGEQYF. CDR3 DNA: TGCAGTGCTAGTTTAGCGGGTGAGCAGTACTTC.

This clone occurred a few times. This sample also contains other DNA sequences that code for the same CDR3. The rearrangement joins TRBV18 to TRBJ2-2; the match to TRBD2 covers 10 bases. V lost 3 bases and J lost 2; bases outside the gene matches: 3. Germline V lookup: CDR1 KGHSH, CDR2 LQKENI. The CDR3 is 16 residues long. The CDR3 bases are TGTGCCAGCTCACCGCGGACTAGCGGTAACACCGGGGAGCTGTTTTTT. Translated: CASSPRTSGNTGELFF. Filled out from reference TRBV18 and TRBJ2-2, the complete variable domain reads NAGVMQNPRHLVRRRGQEARLRCSPMKGHSHVYWYRQLPEEGLKFMVYLQKENIIDESGMPKERFSAEFPKEGPSILRIQQVVRGDSAAYFCASSPRTSGNTGELFFGEGSRLTVL.

The sample holds many counts of this clone. The CDR3 bases are TGTGCCCGTTCGGGTAGCGGGCGGACAGATACGCAGTATTTT. Protein: CARSGSGRTDTQYF. J is TRBJ2-3 and V is TRBV30; 7 nucleotides align to TRBD2. The CDR3 spans 14 residues. Germline CDR1 GTSNPN, CDR2 SVGIG (reference sequence). Trimming removed 8 bases from V and 3 bases from J; junction bases left unmatched: 11.

The rearrangement uses TRBV10-1 and TRBJ1-1; 9 bases match TRBD1. This CDR3 region has 16 residues. V lost 4 bases and J lost 4; bases outside the gene matches: 10. The germline CDR1 and CDR2 sequences are WNHNN and SYGVQD (reference sequence). CDR3 region: CASSGTGGAKGTEAFF. CDR3 DNA: TGCGCCAGCAGTGGAACAGGGGGCGCTAAGGGCACTGAAGCTTTCTTT.

The chain combines TRBV2 with TRBJ1-1; D remains unclear. This CDR3 is built from 13 residues. The V gene's germline CDR1 is SNHLY and CDR2 FYNNEI. V was pared by 1 base and J by 3 bases, with 6 bases between. CDR3 residues: CASSEGVHTEAFF. The CDR3 DNA is TGTGCCAGCAGTGAAGGGGTACACACTGAAGCTTTCTTT. The full variable domain, its missing parts supplied by reference TRBV2 and TRBJ1-1, is EPEVTQTPSHQVTQMGQEVILRCVPISNHLYFYWYRQILGQKVEFLVSFYNNEISEKSEIFDDQFSVERPDGSNFTLKIRSTKLEDSAMYFCASSEGVHTEAFFGQGTRLTVV.

This chain links TRBV19 with TRBJ2-7, with 10 nucleotides matching TRBD2. This CDR3 has 16 residues. Germline loops: CDR1 LNHDA, CDR2 SQIVND (reference sequence). V shed 1 base and J 3 bases; nucleotides not matched to a gene: 6. Here the CDR3 reads CASSIGPLAGVYEQYF. In nucleotides, the CDR3 is TGTGCCAGTAGTATAGGACCCCTAGCGGGAGTCTACGAGCAGTACTTC.

This chain connects TRBV11-2 to TRBJ1-4; 8 bases match TRBD1. From germline, CDR1 is SGHAT and CDR2 FQNNGV. CDR3 length: 16 amino acids. The ends lost 5 bases at V and 7 bases at J; junction bases unmatched: 12. The CDR3 coding sequence is TGTGCCAGCAGCCCAGTAACCGGGACAGGCTTTGAAAAACTGTTTTTT. Translated, it gives CASSPVTGTGFEKLFF.

The CDR3 loop is CASSPATGQETQYF. DNA for the CDR3: TGCGCCAGCAGCCCGGCGACAGGACAAGAGACCCAGTACTTC. J is TRBJ2-5 and V is TRBV5-1, with D perhaps matching TRBD1 (6 bases). V was clipped by 4 bases and J by 2 bases, with 12 bases between them. The CDR3 contains 14 residues. Per germline, CDR1 SGHRS and CDR2 YFSETQ.

Regarding this clone: This probably arose from a read error, given a far larger clone one base away. Different DNA sequences within this sample yield the same CDR3. The rearrangement links TRBV9 to TRBJ2-6, with D possibly being TRBD1 (5 bases). The germline gives CDR1 SGDLS, CDR2 YYNGEE. V dropped 0 bases and J dropped 2 bases, with 6 bases sitting between them. The length of the CDR3 is 15 residues. The CDR3 DNA reads as TGTGCCAGCAGCGTAGGGGGCGCTGGGGCCAACGTCCTGACTTTC. This codes for CASSVGGAGANVLTF.

This clone has ten or more counts. This CDR3 is also generated by other DNA sequences in the sample. V gene TRBV7-2 combines with J gene TRBJ1-2, with D possibly matching TRBD1 (6 bases). Germline V gene lookup returns CDR1 SGHTA and CDR2 FQGNSA. The V end was cut by 4 bases, the J end by 4 bases, with 10 bases between. The CDR3 spans 13 residues. The chain's CDR3 is CASSSDRRYGYTF. The CDR3 DNA reads TGTGCCAGCAGCTCAGACAGGCGCTATGGCTACACCTTC.

V usage is TRBV2 and J usage is TRBJ1-4; D uncertain. V was pared by 2 bases and J by 8 bases, with 9 bases between. The CDR3 has 13 residues. CDR1 SNHLY and CDR2 FYNNEI come from the germline V gene. The CDR3 nucleotides read TGTGCCAGCAGTGAACAGGCCGGGGAAAAACTGTTTTTT. It encodes CASSEQAGEKLFF.

This sequence joins TRBV9 and TRBJ2-1; 9 positions agree with TRBD2. The CDR3 is 14 residues long. Germline CDR1 reads SGDLS; CDR2 reads YYNGEE. Unmatched junction bases numbered 8, after V lost 4 bases and J lost 9 bases. The CDR3, as DNA: TGTGCCAGCAGCCCTACGGGCGGGAGGGGTGAGCAGTTCTTC. It yields the protein CASSPTGGRGEQFF.

The V and J genes are TRBV7-9 and TRBJ1-2, with 9 bases aligning to TRBD1. CDR1 is SEHNR, CDR2 FQNEAQ, per germline (reference sequence). This CDR3 spans 15 amino acids. The J segment lost 5 bases and the V segment lost 0 bases, leaving 4 bases of the junction unmatched. Here the CDR3 reads CASSLAGTGIYGYTF. Written as DNA, the CDR3 is TGTGCCAGCAGCTTAGCCGGGACAGGGATTTATGGCTACACCTTC.

V gene TRBV28 combines with J gene TRBJ1-5; TRBD1 is a possible D gene (5 bases). The V gene lost 4 bases and the J gene lost 1 base, with 20 bases spanning the gap. CDR3 length: 18 residues. The germline V gene encodes CDR1 MDHEN and CDR2 SYDVKM. Written as DNA, the CDR3 is TGTGCCAGCAGTTCCCTGAGGACCCCAGAGGGGAGCAATCAGCCCCAGCATTTT. This codes for CASSSLRTPEGSNQPQHF.

This clone showed up just a few times. CDR3 residues: CASTTQTNTGELFF. The DNA of the CDR3 is TGTGCCAGCACCACCCAGACTAACACCGGGGAGCTGTTTTTT. The V call is TRBV7-2, the J call TRBJ2-2; D ambiguous. CDR3 length equals 14 residues. Germline lookup yields CDR1 SGHTA and CDR2 FQGNSA. Trimming removed 7 bases at V and 2 bases at J, with 11 bases between.

The chain couples TRBV2 to TRBJ2-1; D perhaps matches TRBD2 (5 bases). Trimming pared 2 bases from V and 6 bases from J, leaving 11 bases between. Germline V gene sequence: CDR1 SNHLY, CDR2 FYNNEI. There are 14 residues in the CDR3. CDR3 protein: CASSERVGVNEQFF. As DNA, the CDR3 is TGTGCCAGCAGTGAAAGGGTGGGAGTCAATGAGCAGTTCTTC.

J is TRBJ1-5 and V is TRBV21-1. TRBV21-1 is recorded as a pseudogene. The CDR3 totals 23 residues. The chain's CDR3 is CASSKLGEGGRGPTPGSNQPQHF. CDR3 nucleotides: TGTGCCAGCAGCAAACTGGGGGAAGGGGGGCGAGGGCCCACCCCTGGGAGCAATCAGCCCCAGCATTTT.

This chain uses TRBV29-1 with TRBJ2-7; D is unclear. Germline assignment: CDR1 SQVTM and CDR2 ANQGSEA. CDR3 size: 13 residues. V dropped 7 bases and J dropped 0 bases, with 13 bases sitting between them. CDR3 sequence (DNA): TGCAGCGCCGTTAACGGGTACTCCTACGAGCAGTACTTC. Translating gives CSAVNGYSYEQYF.

This rearrangement joins TRBV7-2 to TRBJ2-7, with D tentatively TRBD1 (6 bases). The CDR3 length is 16 residues. From germline, CDR1 is SGHTA and CDR2 FQGNSA. V lost 4 bases and J 2 bases, leaving 18 bases between the germline ends. CDR3 bases: TGTGCCAGCAGCTCGTTTGGGCAGGGGCCGCCCTACGAGCAGTACTTC. This sequence encodes CASSSFGQGPPYEQYF.

The genes are TRBV7-2 and TRBJ2-7; the D is unclear. The CDR3 totals 14 residues. Per germline, CDR1 SGHTA and CDR2 FQGNSA. Trimming removed 0 bases at V and 0 bases at J, with 6 bases between. The CDR3 reads CASSLALSSYEQYF. Written as DNA, the CDR3 is TGTGCCAGCAGCTTAGCGCTCAGCTCCTACGAGCAGTACTTC.

The J gene is TRBJ2-2, the V gene TRBV6-1; 8 nucleotides line up with TRBD1. J lost 4 bases, V lost 5 bases, and 3 bases had no gene match. In germline, CDR1 is MNHNS, CDR2 SASEGT. This CDR3 is built from 14 residues. The CDR3 loop is CASSTTGVTGELFF. The CDR3, as DNA: TGTGCCAGCAGTACGACAGGGGTCACCGGGGAGCTGTTTTTT.

This clone was detected a few times. This specimen includes other DNA sequences encoding the same CDR3. The CDR3, as DNA: TGCGCCAGCAGCTACCTAGAAGGGACTGAAGCTTTCTTT. Its translation is CASSYLEGTEAFF. V usage is TRBV5-1 and J usage is TRBJ1-1; D unresolved. Germline CDR1 SGHRS, CDR2 YFSETQ. The CDR3 spans 13 residues. Trimming left V 3 bases short and J 5 bases short, with 11 bases between.

The V call is TRBV11-1, the J call TRBJ1-1, with D perhaps TRBD1 (5 bases). Deletions cut 5 bases from V and 4 bases from J, with 14 bases between. Germline lookup yields CDR1 SGHAT and CDR2 FQDESV (reference sequence). The length of the CDR3 is 14 residues. CDR3 bases: TGTGCCAGCAGCCGTCCGAGCGGGGGCACTGAAGCTTTCTTT. The encoded protein is CASSRPSGGTEAFF.

This chain uses TRBV9 with TRBJ2-5, with 7 bases identical to TRBD2. Trimming took 4 bases from V and 1 from J; bases not matched to a gene: 4. This CDR3 has 14 residues. Germline CDR1 is SGDLS and CDR2 is YYNGEE. CDR3 amino acids: CASSQGGSQETQYF. The CDR3 DNA is TGTGCCAGCAGCCAGGGAGGGTCCCAAGAGACCCAGTACTTC.

The rearrangement uses TRBV5-4 and TRBJ2-7; 9 bases map to TRBD2. The germline CDR1 and CDR2 sequences are SGHNT and YYREEE (reference sequence). This CDR3 spans 14 amino acids. V was pared by 4 bases and J by 0 bases, with 2 bases of the junction left unmatched. This CDR3 reads CASSPSGISYEQYF. The CDR3 DNA sequence: TGTGCCAGCAGCCCTAGCGGGATCTCCTACGAGCAGTACTTC.

The gene calls are TRBV28 and TRBJ1-3, with 8 bases matching TRBD1. V dropped 7 bases and J dropped 1; count of bases not matched to a gene: 6. The CDR3 sequence is 15 residues long. CDR1 MDHEN and CDR2 SYDVKM come from the germline V gene. This chain's CDR3 is CASTRTGLSGNTIYF. The CDR3 region has the DNA TGTGCCAGCACCCGGACAGGGCTTTCTGGAAACACCATATATTTT.